This T cell receptor (beta chain) was profiled in a study of CD8+ T cells in alopecia areata. Study information: Those patients who were treated received oral tofacitinib, which was given at 5 to 10 mg twice daily for moderate-to-severe alopecia areata. Study results and limitations: TCR sharing was clearer in mice than between patients, perhaps partly owing to patient HLA diversity. Scalp clonality and expanded CD8+ clones among the top 100 were significantly decreased by tofacitinib. Having one nonresponder leaves uncertain how baseline CD8+ expansion relates to response.

Concerning this clone: Antigen: not known.

The treatment was: oral pan-JAK inhibitor, 5-10 mg twice daily. This CDR3 has 11 residues. Per germline, CDR1 SQVTM and CDR2 ANQGSEA. The V end was cut by 3 bases, the J end by 12 bases, with 12 bases between. It was cDNA, reverse transcribed from extracted RNA, that served as the sequencing template. Data came from immunoSEQ multiplex PCR; TCRdb stores just in-frame clones and leaves some out. The sample includes 150,000 to 250,000 clones, roughly 64% of them seen just once. The source is a human donor with alopecia areata. The specimen comprised CD4+ T cells sorted from blood, sampled at week 24, from a patient treated with tofacitinib. This chain uses TRBV29-1 with TRBJ2-1; the D call may be TRBD1 or TRBD2 (5 bases each). The CDR3 DNA follows: TGCAGCGTTGAGAGGGGCGGATTGCAGTTCTTC. This gives the protein CSVERGGLQFF.